This T cell receptor beta chain was documented in a study of Graves' ophthalmopathy and Graves' hyperthyroidism listed by TCRdb under 2018. With respect to the entire study: Peripheral blood was collected at initial diagnosis, before any treatment. The study used TCR beta repertoire signatures to distinguish Graves' ophthalmopathy from Graves' hyperthyroidism and to predict progression to ophthalmopathy. In total, 135 blood samples were TCR-sequenced: under 45 ophthalmopathy, over 70 hyperthyroidism and approximately 17 hyperthyroidism-to-ophthalmopathy patients. To explore V-J signatures distinguishing ophthalmopathy from hyperthyroidism, a discovery set of 100 patients (fewer than 45 ophthalmopathy, about 57 stable hyperthyroidism) was enrolled. An independent validation cohort was composed of fewer than 20 hyperthyroidism patients and over 15 patients who later progressed from hyperthyroidism to ophthalmopathy. In roughly six hyperthyroidism patients, T-cell repertoires of thyroid tissue and blood were compared. Following sample collection, hyperthyroidism patients were given methimazole at a starting dose of 30 mg daily, and ophthalmopathy patients were given high-dose intravenous methylprednisolone.

Ophthalmopathy patients had moderately to severely active disease, Clinical Activity Score of at least 3, NOSPECS grade of at least 4, and disease duration under 3 months. Patients with other autoimmune diseases, uncontrolled infections, pregnancy or lactation were excluded. Clinical symptoms, serum thyroxine, TRAb, thyroid ultrasound and orbital computed tomography formed the basis of the diagnosis. PBMCs were isolated from 7.5 to 10 ml of fresh peripheral blood by Ficoll-Paque density gradient centrifugation. Total RNA was extracted with Trizol reagent and quality-checked on an Agilent 2100 Bioanalyzer. TCR beta CDR3 regions were amplified from RNA transcripts for repertoire sequencing. The first round was an RT-PCR using HTBI primers with the Qiagen OneStep RT-PCR kit, and this first round was followed by a second-round multiplex PCR, then size selection and purification. Sequencing of the libraries was carried out on an Illumina HiSeq2000 in paired-end mode with 100 bp reads. The authors' analysis ran thus. SOAPnuke was used for read processing, and reads with adapters, uncalled bases, a mean Phred below 15, or no exact constant-primer or identifier match were discarded. COPE v1.2.5 was used to merge the high-quality paired reads. Each unique nucleotide sequence was treated as a clonotype, and MiTCR v1.1 was used to align the clonotypes to the IMGT TRB V, D and J references. Only V-J combinations with frequency above 0.0001 were analysed, covering around 99% of repertoires. A TCR clonal expansion and chaos score per V-J combination was defined as the ratio of F50 clonal expansion to chaos observed in the TCRdist matrix. Welch's t-statistics and random forest were used to reduce the features to some 13 V-J combinations, which were then used as input to a naive Bayes classifier. Thyroid-blood repertoire similarity was quantified with the Morisita-Horn index. TCRdb applied fastp at Q25 and MiXCR to the public reads, then kept only in-frame beta chains. Each CDR3 protein gets just one entry, which takes the most common genes and DNA from the rows behind it. TCRdb's processing, not the study's, gives the V and J calls here. This sample gives 650,000 to 800,000 distinct CDR3 sequences in total; 35% to 50% of them show up just once. Jointly, the top ten make up 3% to 3.5% of the sample.

Trimming removed 1 base from V and 2 bases from J, leaving 11 bases between the germline ends. As encoded in the germline V gene (reference sequence), CDR1 is SEHNR while CDR2 is FQNEAQ. The CDR3 contains 15 residues, cysteine and phenylalanine counted. Just the 45-base CDR3 DNA is kept, in frame starting at base 1. What the research found in general, with its limitations: No statistical method was used to set the sample size in advance, and the investigators knew which group each participant was assigned to. Among expanded thyroid clonotypes with frequency above 0.001, most also showed up in blood, which suggests that blood repertoires may reflect the thyroid immune response. In validation, the model predicted ophthalmopathy progression with 70.59% sensitivity and approximately 72% specificity; eleven to twelve predicted patients were CT-confirmed with GO in a median of about 7.1 months. Ophthalmopathy was separated from stable hyperthyroidism by the 13-signature model with about 90% sensitivity and 81% to 84% specificity in cross-validation and with 80%/75% in the test set.

This clonotype occurred many times. Its antigen target is currently unknown. No much larger clone exists at a distance of one base, and base qualities are not known. The sample taken for sequencing was peripheral blood. The rearranged chain carries TRBV7-9 and TRBJ1-2; the D gene assignment is ambiguous. The receptor was isolated from an adult man with Graves' ophthalmopathy. The sequenced DNA is TGTGCCAGCAGCTTAGTGACGATGATAAACTATGGCTACACCTTC. Translation gives CASSLVTMINYGYTF.